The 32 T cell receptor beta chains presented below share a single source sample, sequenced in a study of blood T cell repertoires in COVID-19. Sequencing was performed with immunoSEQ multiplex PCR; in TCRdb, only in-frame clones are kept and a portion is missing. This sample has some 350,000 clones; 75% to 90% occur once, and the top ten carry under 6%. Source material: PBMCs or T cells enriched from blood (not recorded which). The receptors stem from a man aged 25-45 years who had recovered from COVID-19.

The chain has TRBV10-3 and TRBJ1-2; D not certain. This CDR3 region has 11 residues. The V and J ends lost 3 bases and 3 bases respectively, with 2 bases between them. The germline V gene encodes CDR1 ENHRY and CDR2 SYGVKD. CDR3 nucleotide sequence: TGTGCCATCAGTGACGACTATGGCTACACCTTC. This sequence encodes CAISDDYGYTF.

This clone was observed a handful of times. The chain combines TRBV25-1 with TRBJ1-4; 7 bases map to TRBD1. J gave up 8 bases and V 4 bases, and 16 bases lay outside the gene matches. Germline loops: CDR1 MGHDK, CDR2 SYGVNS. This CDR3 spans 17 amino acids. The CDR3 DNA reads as TGTGCCAGCAGTGCTGTGAGCGGAGAAAGGGACAGCGAAAAACTGTTTTTT. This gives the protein CASSAVSGERDSEKLFF.

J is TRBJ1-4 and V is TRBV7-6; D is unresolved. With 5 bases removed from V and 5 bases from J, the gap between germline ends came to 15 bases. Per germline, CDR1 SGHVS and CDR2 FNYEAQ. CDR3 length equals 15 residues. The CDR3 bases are TGTGCCAGCAGCGCGACCCTCCGGGGAAATGAAAAACTGTTTTTT. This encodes CASSATLRGNEKLFF.

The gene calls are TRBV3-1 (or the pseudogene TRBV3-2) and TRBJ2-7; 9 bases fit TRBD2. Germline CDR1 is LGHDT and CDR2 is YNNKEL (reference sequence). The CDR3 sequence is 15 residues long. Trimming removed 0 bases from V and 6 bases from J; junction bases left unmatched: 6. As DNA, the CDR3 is TGTGCCAGCAGCCAAGAGCGGGGGGGCTGGAGCGAGCAGTACTTC. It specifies CASSQERGGWSEQYF.

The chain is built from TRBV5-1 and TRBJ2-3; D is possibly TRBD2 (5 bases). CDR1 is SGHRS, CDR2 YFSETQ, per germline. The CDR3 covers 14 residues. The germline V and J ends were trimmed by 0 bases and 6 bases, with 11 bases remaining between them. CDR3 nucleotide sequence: TGCGCCAGCAGCTTGGCACTAGGAGCGGATACGCAGTATTTT. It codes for CASSLALGADTQYF.

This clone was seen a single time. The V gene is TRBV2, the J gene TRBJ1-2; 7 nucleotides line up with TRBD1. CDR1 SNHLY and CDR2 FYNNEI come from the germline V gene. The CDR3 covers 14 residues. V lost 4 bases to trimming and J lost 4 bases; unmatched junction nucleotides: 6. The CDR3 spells CASSVDRVSYGYTF. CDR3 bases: TGTGCCAGCAGTGTAGACAGGGTGAGCTATGGCTACACCTTC.

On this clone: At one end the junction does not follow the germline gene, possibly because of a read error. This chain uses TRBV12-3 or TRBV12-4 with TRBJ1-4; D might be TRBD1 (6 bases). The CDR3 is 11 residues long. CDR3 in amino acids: CASSSSGTSTF. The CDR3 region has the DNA TGTGCCAGCAGTTCCTCCGGGACATCGACTTTT.

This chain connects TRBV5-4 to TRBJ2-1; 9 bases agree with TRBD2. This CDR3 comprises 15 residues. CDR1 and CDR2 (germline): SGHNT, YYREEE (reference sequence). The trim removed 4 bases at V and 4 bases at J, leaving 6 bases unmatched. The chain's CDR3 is CASSTSGGIYNEQFF. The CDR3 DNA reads TGTGCCAGCAGCACCAGCGGGGGGATATACAATGAGCAGTTCTTC.

CDR3 sequence (DNA): TGTGCCAGCCACTTAGCAGGGGGTGGTCAGCCCCAGCATTTT. Translating gives CASHLAGGGQPQHF. The chain employs TRBV28 and TRBJ1-5; TRBD1 matches at 7 bases. J was trimmed by 6 bases and V by 8 bases; bases with no gene match: 10. Per the germline V gene, CDR1 is MDHEN and CDR2 is SYDVKM. This CDR3 contains 14 residues.

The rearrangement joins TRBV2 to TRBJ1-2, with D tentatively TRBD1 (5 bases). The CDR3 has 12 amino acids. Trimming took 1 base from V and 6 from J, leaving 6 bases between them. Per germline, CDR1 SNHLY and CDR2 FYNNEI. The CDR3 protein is CASSEGGDGYTF. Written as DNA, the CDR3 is TGTGCCAGCAGTGAAGGGGGGGATGGCTACACCTTC.

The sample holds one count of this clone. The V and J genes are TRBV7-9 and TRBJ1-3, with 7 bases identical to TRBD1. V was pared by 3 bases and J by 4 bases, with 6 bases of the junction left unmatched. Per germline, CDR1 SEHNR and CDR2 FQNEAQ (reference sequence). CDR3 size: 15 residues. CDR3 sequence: CASSLGTDVGNTIYF. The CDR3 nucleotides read TGTGCCAGCAGCTTGGGGACAGACGTCGGAAACACCATATATTTT.

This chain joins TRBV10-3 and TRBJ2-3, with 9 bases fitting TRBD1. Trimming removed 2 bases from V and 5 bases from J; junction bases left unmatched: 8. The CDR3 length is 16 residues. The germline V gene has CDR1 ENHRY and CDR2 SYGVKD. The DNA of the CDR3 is TGTGCCATCAGTGAGGCTGACAGGGGGGAAAGAGATACGCAGTATTTT. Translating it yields CAISEADRGERDTQYF.

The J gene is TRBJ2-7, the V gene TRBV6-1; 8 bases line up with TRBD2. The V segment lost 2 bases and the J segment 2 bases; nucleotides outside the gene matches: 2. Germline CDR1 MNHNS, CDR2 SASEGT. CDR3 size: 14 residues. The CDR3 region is CASSESGGAYEQYF. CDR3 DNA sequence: TGTGCCAGCAGTGAATCCGGGGGGGCCTACGAGCAGTACTTC.

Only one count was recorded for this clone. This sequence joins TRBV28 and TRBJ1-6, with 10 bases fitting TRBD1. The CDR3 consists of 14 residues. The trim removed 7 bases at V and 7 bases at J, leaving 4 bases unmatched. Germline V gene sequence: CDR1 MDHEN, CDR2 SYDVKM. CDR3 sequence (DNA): TGTGCCAGCACCTCGGGACAGGGGAATTCACCCCTCCACTTT. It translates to CASTSGQGNSPLHF.

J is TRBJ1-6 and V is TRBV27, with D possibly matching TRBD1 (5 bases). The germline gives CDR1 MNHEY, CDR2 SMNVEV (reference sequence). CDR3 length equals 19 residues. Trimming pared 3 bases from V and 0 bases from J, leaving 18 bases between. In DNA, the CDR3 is TGTGCCAGCAGTTTCAATCCCCCAGGGATCGGCTCCTATAATTCACCCCTCCACTTT. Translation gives CASSFNPPGIGSYNSPLHF.

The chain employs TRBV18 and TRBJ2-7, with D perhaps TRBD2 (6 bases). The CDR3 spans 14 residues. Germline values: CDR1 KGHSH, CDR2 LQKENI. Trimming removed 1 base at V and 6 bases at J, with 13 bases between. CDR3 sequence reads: CASSPQVYGGEQYF. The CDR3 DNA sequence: TGTGCCAGCTCACCACAAGTTTACGGGGGCGAGCAGTACTTC.

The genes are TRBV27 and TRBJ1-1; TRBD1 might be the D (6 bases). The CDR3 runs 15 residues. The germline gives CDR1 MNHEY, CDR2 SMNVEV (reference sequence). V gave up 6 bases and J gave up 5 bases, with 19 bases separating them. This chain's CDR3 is CASRPPTGRGTEAFF. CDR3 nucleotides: TGTGCCAGCAGGCCCCCTACAGGGAGGGGGACTGAAGCTTTCTTT.

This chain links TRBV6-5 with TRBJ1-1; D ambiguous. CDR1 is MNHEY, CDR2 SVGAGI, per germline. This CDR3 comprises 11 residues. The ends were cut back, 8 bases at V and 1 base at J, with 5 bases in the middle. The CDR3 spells CASGRNTEAFF. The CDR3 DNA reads TGTGCCAGCGGGAGGAACACTGAAGCTTTCTTT.

The CDR3 reads CASSFRRYEQYF. In DNA form, the CDR3 reads TGTGCCAGCAGTTTTCGGAGGTACGAGCAGTACTTC. The chain carries TRBV28 and TRBJ2-7; maybe TRBD2 (5 bases). The germline V gene encodes CDR1 MDHEN and CDR2 SYDVKM. The CDR3 covers 12 residues. The germline V and J ends were trimmed by 3 bases and 4 bases, with 7 bases remaining between them.

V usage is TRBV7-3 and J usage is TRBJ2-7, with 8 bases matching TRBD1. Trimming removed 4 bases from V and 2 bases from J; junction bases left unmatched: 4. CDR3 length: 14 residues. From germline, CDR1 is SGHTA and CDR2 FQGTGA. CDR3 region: CASSSGTGPYEQYF. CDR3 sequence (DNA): TGTGCCAGCAGCTCAGGGACAGGTCCCTACGAGCAGTACTTC.

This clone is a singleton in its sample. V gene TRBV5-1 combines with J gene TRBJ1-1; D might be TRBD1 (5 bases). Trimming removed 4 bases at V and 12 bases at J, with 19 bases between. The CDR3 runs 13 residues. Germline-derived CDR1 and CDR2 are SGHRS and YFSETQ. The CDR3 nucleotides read TGCGCCAGCAGCCGTACTGACAGAGACGAGTCTTTCTTT. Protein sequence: CASSRTDRDESFF.

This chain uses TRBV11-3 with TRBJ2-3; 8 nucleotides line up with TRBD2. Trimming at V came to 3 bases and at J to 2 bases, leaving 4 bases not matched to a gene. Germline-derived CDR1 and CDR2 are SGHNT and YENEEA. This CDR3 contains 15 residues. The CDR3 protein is CASSFSGVNTDTQYF. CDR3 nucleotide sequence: TGTGCCAGCAGCTTTAGCGGGGTTAACACAGATACGCAGTATTTT.

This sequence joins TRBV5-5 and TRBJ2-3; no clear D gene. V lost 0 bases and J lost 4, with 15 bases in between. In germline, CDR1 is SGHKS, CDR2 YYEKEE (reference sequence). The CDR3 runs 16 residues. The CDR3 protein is CASSLARSPVADTQYF. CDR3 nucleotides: TGTGCCAGCAGCTTGGCCAGGTCCCCGGTAGCAGATACGCAGTATTTT. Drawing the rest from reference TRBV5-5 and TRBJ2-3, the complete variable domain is DAGVTQSPTHLIKTRGQQVTLRCSPISGHKSVSWYQQVLGQGPQFIFQYYEKEERGRGNFPDRFSARQFPNYSSELNVNALLLGDSALYLCASSLARSPVADTQYFGPGTRLTVL.

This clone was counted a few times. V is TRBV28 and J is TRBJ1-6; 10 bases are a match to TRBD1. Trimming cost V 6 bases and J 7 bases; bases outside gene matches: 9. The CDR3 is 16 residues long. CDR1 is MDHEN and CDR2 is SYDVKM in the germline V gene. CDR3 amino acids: CASSFTAGQGNSPLHF. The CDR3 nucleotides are TGTGCCAGCAGCTTCACGGCGGGACAGGGGAATTCACCCCTCCACTTT.

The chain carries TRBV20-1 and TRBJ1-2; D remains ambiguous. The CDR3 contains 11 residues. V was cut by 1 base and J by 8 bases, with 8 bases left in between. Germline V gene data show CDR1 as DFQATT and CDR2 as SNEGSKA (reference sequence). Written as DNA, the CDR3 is TGCAGTGCTAGAGTCGGGTACGGCTACACCTTC. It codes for CSARVGYGYTF.

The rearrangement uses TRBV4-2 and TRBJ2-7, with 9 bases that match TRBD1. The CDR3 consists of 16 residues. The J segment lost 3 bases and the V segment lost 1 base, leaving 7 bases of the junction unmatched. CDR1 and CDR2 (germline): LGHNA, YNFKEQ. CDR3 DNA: TGTGCCAGCAGCCAAGCCCAGGACAGGGGAGGCTACGAGCAGTACTTC. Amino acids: CASSQAQDRGGYEQYF.

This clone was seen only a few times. The CDR3 sequence is CAWSVDRANQPQHF. The CDR3 DNA sequence: TGTGCCTGGAGTGTAGACAGGGCTAATCAGCCCCAGCATTTT. The chain combines TRBV30 with TRBJ1-5; 7 positions match TRBD1. Germline CDR1 GTSNPN, CDR2 SVGIG (reference sequence). This CDR3 region has 14 residues. V shed 0 bases and J 4 bases; nucleotides not matched to a gene: 3.

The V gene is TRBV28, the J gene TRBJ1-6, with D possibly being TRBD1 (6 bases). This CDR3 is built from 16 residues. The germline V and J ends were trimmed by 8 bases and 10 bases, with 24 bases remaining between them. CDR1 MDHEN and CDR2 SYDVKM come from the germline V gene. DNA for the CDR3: TGTGCCAGCTCCCTTACCGGACAGACCTCACAGTCACCCCTCCACTTT. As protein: CASSLTGQTSQSPLHF.

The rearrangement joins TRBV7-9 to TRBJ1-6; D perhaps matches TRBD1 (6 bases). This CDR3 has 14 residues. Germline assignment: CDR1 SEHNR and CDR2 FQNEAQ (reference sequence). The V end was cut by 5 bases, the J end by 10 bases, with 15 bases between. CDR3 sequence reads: CASSPETGVSPLHF. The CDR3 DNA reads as TGTGCCAGCAGCCCGGAGACAGGTGTGTCACCCCTCCACTTT. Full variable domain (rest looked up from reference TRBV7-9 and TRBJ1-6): DTGVSQNPRHKITKRGQNVTFRCDPISEHNRLYWYRQTLGQGPEFLTYFQNEAQLEKSRLLSDRFSAERPKGSFSTLEIQRTEQGDSAMYLCASSPETGVSPLHFGNGTRLTVT.

The CDR3 sequence is CASSPTSSYNSPLHF. The CDR3 DNA follows: TGTGCCAGCAGCCCCACGAGCTCCTATAATTCACCCCTCCACTTT. The V and J genes are TRBV3-1 (or the pseudogene TRBV3-2) and TRBJ1-6; D remains ambiguous. Trimming took 4 bases from V and 0 from J, leaving 7 bases between them. The germline gives CDR1 LGHDT, CDR2 YNNKEL (reference sequence). This CDR3 comprises 15 residues.

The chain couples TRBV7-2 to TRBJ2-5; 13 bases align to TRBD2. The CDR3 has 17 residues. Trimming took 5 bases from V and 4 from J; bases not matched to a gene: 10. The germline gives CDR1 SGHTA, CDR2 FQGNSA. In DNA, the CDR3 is TGTGCCAGCAGCCCCTTAAGCCGGACTAGCGGGGGAGAGACCCAGTACTTC. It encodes CASSPLSRTSGGETQYF.

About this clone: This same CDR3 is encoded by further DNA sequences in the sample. The CDR3 DNA reads TGCGCCAGCAGCTTGGGTACCGGGTCGACAACTAATGAAAAACTGTTTTTT. It yields the protein CASSLGTGSTTNEKLFF. This sequence joins TRBV5-1 and TRBJ1-4, with D unclear. CDR1 and CDR2 (germline): SGHRS, YFSETQ. The CDR3 sequence is 17 residues long. V shed 0 bases and J shed 0 bases, with 12 bases lying between them.